This entry lists 18 T cell receptor beta chains sequenced from one sample in a study of cytomegalovirus exposure and HLA in healthy donors. The PCR had 60 Vbeta and 13 Jbeta primers. Profiling relied on immunoSEQ multiplex PCR, and the TCRdb table lists in-frame clones only, not all of them. The data show around 100,000 clones, with around 76% seen just once and 10% held by the top ten. The sequencing input was PBMCs. The receptors come from a young woman in good health and CMV-seropositive.

This chain joins TRBV25-1 and TRBJ2-1; D is perhaps TRBD1 (5 bases). Germline V gene lookup returns CDR1 MGHDK and CDR2 SYGVNS. V lost 6 bases and J 3 bases, leaving 21 bases between the germline ends. The CDR3 spans 17 residues. The DNA of the CDR3 is TGTGCCAGCAGCGAAGGGGCAGGAACCTCCATCTACAATGAGCAGTTCTTC. It translates to CASSEGAGTSIYNEQFF. The full variable domain, in which reference TRBV25-1 and TRBJ2-1 provide the parts outside the CDR3, is EADIYQTPRYLVIGTGKKITLECSQTMGHDKMYWYQQDPGMELHLIHYSYGVNSTEKGDLSSESTVSRIRTEHFPLTLESARPSHTSQYLCASSEGAGTSIYNEQFFGPGTRLTVL.

The chain is built from TRBV19 and TRBJ1-5, with D possibly TRBD1 on 5 matching bases. Deletions cut 3 bases from V and 2 bases from J, with 8 bases between. Germline V gene data show CDR1 as LNHDA and CDR2 as SQIVND (reference sequence). The CDR3 spans 14 residues. For the CDR3, the DNA is TGTGCCAGTAGTATTCAGGGTGGCAATCAGCCCCAGCATTTT. It is translated as CASSIQGGNQPQHF.

The chain couples TRBV6-1 to TRBJ1-2; 7 bases align to TRBD1. Germline values: CDR1 MNHNS, CDR2 SASEGT. CDR3 length: 16 amino acids. V lost 1 base and J lost 2; bases outside the gene matches: 7. The CDR3 coding sequence is TGTGCCAGCAGTGAAGTCAGCGACAGGGTCAACTATGGCTACACCTTC. It specifies CASSEVSDRVNYGYTF.

This clone was observed a few times. V gene TRBV4-1 combines with J gene TRBJ2-2; possibly TRBD2 for D (5 bases). CDR3 length: 18 amino acids. Germline V gene sequence: CDR1 MGHRA, CDR2 YSYEKL. The V end lost 4 bases, the J end lost 4 bases, and 22 bases lay between the germline ends. CDR3 sequence reads: CASSPRGEGTSSTGELFF. CDR3 nucleotides: TGCGCCAGCAGCCCCCGGGGTGAGGGCACCTCGAGCACCGGGGAGCTGTTTTTT.

This clone has only a few counts. This chain joins TRBV6-4 and TRBJ2-3, with D hard to call. CDR1 and CDR2 from the germline V gene are MRHNA and SNTAGT. The germline V and J ends were trimmed by 5 bases and 4 bases, with 10 bases remaining between them. The CDR3 runs to 13 residues. CDR3 DNA sequence: TGTGCCAGCAGTCCCGGGTCTCCAGATACGCAGTATTTT. This encodes CASSPGSPDTQYF.

In its sample, this clone was seen a few times. The gene calls are TRBV7-9 and TRBJ2-3; TRBD2 matches at 9 bases. CDR3 length equals 18 residues. The germline V gene encodes CDR1 SEHNR and CDR2 FQNEAQ (reference sequence). After removal of 5 bases from V and 3 bases from J, the junction contained 15 bases not matched to a gene. CDR3 coding DNA: TGTGCCAGCAGCGCGGGCACAGGGACTAGCAGCGTGACAGATACGCAGTATTTT. The encoded protein is CASSAGTGTSSVTDTQYF.

Only a few counts were recorded for this clone. In DNA form, the CDR3 reads TGTGCCAGCAGCCGATCAACAGGGGGATTTAATGAAAAACTGTTTTTT. Amino acids: CASSRSTGGFNEKLFF. V is TRBV6-6 and J is TRBJ1-4; 8 bases fit TRBD1. The CDR3 loop spans 16 amino acids. Germline-derived CDR1 and CDR2 are MNHNY and SVGAGI (reference sequence). Losses at the gene ends were 6 bases for V and 4 bases for J; bases not matched to a gene: 10.

The rearrangement links TRBV27 to TRBJ1-1; D uncertain. This CDR3 has 14 residues. CDR1 and CDR2 (germline): MNHEY, SMNVEV (reference sequence). Trimming left V 2 bases short and J 2 bases short, with 9 bases between. The CDR3 loop reads CASSLRSLNTEAFF. The CDR3 region has the DNA TGTGCCAGCAGTTTACGGTCTCTAAACACTGAAGCTTTCTTT.

The gene calls are TRBV7-9 and TRBJ1-2, with 11 bases identical to TRBD1. Germline lookup yields CDR1 SEHNR and CDR2 FQNEAQ (reference sequence). V shed 6 bases, J shed 6 bases, and the junction held 6 bases outside the gene matches. CDR3 length equals 14 residues. Here the CDR3 DNA reads TGTGCCAGCAGGCCCACGGGACAGGGGGATGGCTACACCTTC. This encodes CASRPTGQGDGYTF.

The J gene is TRBJ2-7, the V gene TRBV5-4; D may be TRBD2 (7 bases). With 7 bases removed from V and 4 bases from J, the gap between germline ends came to 15 bases. The V gene's germline CDR1 is SGHNT and CDR2 YYREEE (reference sequence). This CDR3 region has 13 residues. The CDR3 DNA reads TGTGCCAGCGGCCCTGGGGGGGCGTACGAGCAGTACTTC. This codes for CASGPGGAYEQYF.

This CDR3 is CASSLASGGLSSYNEQFF. The CDR3, as DNA: TGTGCCAGCAGTCTGGCTAGCGGGGGCCTGAGCTCCTACAATGAGCAGTTCTTC. V and J are TRBV2 and TRBJ2-1, with TRBD2 matching over 10 bases. This CDR3 contains 18 residues. The V segment lost 5 bases and the J segment 0 bases; nucleotides outside the gene matches: 10. From germline, CDR1 is SNHLY and CDR2 FYNNEI.

This chain connects TRBV11-2 to TRBJ2-5, with 9 bases that match TRBD2. Germline assignment: CDR1 SGHAT and CDR2 FQNNGV. This CDR3 is built from 15 residues. With V trimmed by 5 bases and J by 0 bases, 4 bases remained unmatched. The CDR3 DNA reads as TGTGCCAGCAGCCCTAGCGGGGCGTACCAAGAGACCCAGTACTTC. It encodes CASSPSGAYQETQYF.

This clone was picked up a small number of times. This rearrangement joins TRBV10-3 to TRBJ1-5; no clear D gene. V lost 2 bases and J 3 bases, leaving 8 bases between the germline ends. The CDR3 is 14 amino acids. Germline CDR1 ENHRY, CDR2 SYGVKD. In nucleotides, the CDR3 is TGTGCCATCAGTGAGAGCGGGTACAATCAGCCCCAGCATTTT. It is translated as CAISESGYNQPQHF.

The chain couples TRBV10-3 to TRBJ1-2; 10 bases are a match to TRBD1. CDR1 is ENHRY, CDR2 SYGVKD, per germline. J gave up 6 bases and V 3 bases, and 10 bases lay outside the gene matches. The length of the CDR3 is 16 residues. For the CDR3, the DNA is TGTGCCATCAGTGAAGGTGTGGGACAGGGGAGGCATGGCTACACCTTC. Its translation: CAISEGVGQGRHGYTF.

This clone was recorded only once. The rearrangement links TRBV5-1 to TRBJ1-1; D might be TRBD1 (5 bases). This CDR3 is built from 14 residues. Between the trimmed V and J ends, which lost 3 bases and 7 bases, there was a span of 16 bases. Looked up from germline, CDR1 is SGHRS and CDR2 is YFSETQ. The CDR3 is CASSSIDSQNEAFF. Written as DNA, the CDR3 is TGCGCCAGCAGCTCAATTGACAGTCAGAATGAAGCTTTCTTT.

The chain employs TRBV5-1 and TRBJ2-7; the D gene is possibly TRBD2 (6 bases). Trimming took 4 bases from V and 0 from J, leaving 14 bases between them. Germline V gives CDR1 SGHRS, CDR2 YFSETQ. This CDR3 region has 15 residues. The DNA of the CDR3 is TGCGCCAGCAGCCGCGGGACGGTAGGCTCCTACGAGCAGTACTTC. Its translation is CASSRGTVGSYEQYF.

The V and J genes are TRBV6-5 and TRBJ1-2, with a tentative D call TRBD1 (6 bases). V lost 4 bases and J lost 5, with 20 bases in between. The CDR3 loop spans 16 amino acids. Per germline, CDR1 MNHEY and CDR2 SVGAGI. The CDR3 nucleotides are TGTGCCAGCAGTTTGCGCCATCCGGGACAAGGGTATGGCTACACCTTC. Residues: CASSLRHPGQGYGYTF.

The chain links TRBV9 to TRBJ1-1; D may be TRBD1 (5 bases). Trimming removed 0 bases at V and 3 bases at J, with 12 bases between. This CDR3 is built from 15 residues. CDR1 and CDR2 (germline): SGDLS, YYNGEE. The CDR3 spells CASSVGGGWDTEAFF. The CDR3 DNA sequence: TGTGCCAGCAGCGTAGGCGGGGGGTGGGACACTGAAGCTTTCTTT. The whole variable domain, remainder taken from reference TRBV9 and TRBJ1-1, is DSGVTQTPKHLITATGQRVTLRCSPRSGDLSVYWYQQSLDQGLQFLIQYYNGEERAKGNILERFSAQQFPDLHSELNLSSLELGDSALYFCASSVGGGWDTEAFFGQGTRLTVV.